Here is one T cell receptor beta chain with its context. Its target is unknown. The CDR3 runs 13 residues. Germline V lookup: CDR1 SQVTM, CDR2 ANQGSEA. Germline trimming cut 8 bases from V and 6 bases from J; bases unmatched to any gene: 9. This sample is drawn from a study of post-analysis software for immune sequencing data. Study context: The cohort encompassed relapsing-remitting, secondary progressive and progressive-relapsing multiple sclerosis disease courses. Study conclusions and caveats: Samples sharing a preparation batch grouped tightly together when assessed by F measure. Multiple sclerosis patients showed significantly lower normalized Chao1 diversity than controls did. Compared with controls, patients had more of about 5 TRBV segments, including TRBV5-6, TRBV5-1 and TRBV20-1.

Unique molecular identifiers had been added to the TCR beta cDNA libraries. TCRdb reprocessed the PCR reads with MiXCR, giving one entry per CDR3 protein. The table has about 560,000 distinct CDR3 sequences, roughly 47% seen once. J is TRBJ1-2 and V is TRBV29-1, with 10 bases identical to TRBD1. The receptor comes from a girl aged 5-17 years with multiple sclerosis. Sequenced input: blood. CDR3 in amino acids: CSSGPGQGDGYTF. The DNA for the CDR3 is TGCAGCTCTGGCCCTGGACAGGGGGATGGCTACACCTTC. Drawing the rest from reference TRBV29-1 and TRBJ1-2, the complete variable domain is SAVISQKPSRDICQRGTSLTIQCQVDSQVTMMFWYRQQPGQSLTLIATANQGSEATYESGFVIDKFPISRPNLTFSTLTVSNMSPEDSSIYLCSSGPGQGDGYTFGSGTRLTVV.